The 8 T cell receptor beta chains below were found in one sample sequenced in a study of OX40 agonist ivuxolimab in advanced cancers. Profiled with immunoSEQ multiplex PCR; TCRdb holds only in-frame clones, not every one. The data show 130,000 or so clones, over 75% seen once. Sequenced material: CD4+ or CD8+ T cells sorted from blood, taken in a trial of the OX40 agonist ivuxolimab. The source of these receptors is an adult with an advanced solid tumor such as melanoma, head and neck, liver or kidney cancer.

The J gene is TRBJ1-5, the V gene TRBV19; TRBD1 is a possible D gene (5 bases). V shed 1 base and J shed 4 bases, with 11 bases lying between them. Germline lookup yields CDR1 LNHDA and CDR2 SQIVND (reference sequence). There are 15 residues in the CDR3. The CDR3 nucleotides read TGTGCCAGTAGTATAGGACAGAGAGAGAATCAGCCCCAGCATTTT. Translation gives CASSIGQRENQPQHF.

The V call is TRBV4-3, the J call TRBJ1-1, with D unclear. Germline V gene sequence: CDR1 LGHNA, CDR2 YSLEER. This CDR3 contains 17 residues. The germline V and J ends were trimmed by 1 base and 0 bases, with 15 bases remaining between them. DNA for the CDR3: TGCGCCAGCAGCCAAGCCGGGGTGGGGATTTTGAACACTGAAGCTTTCTTT. Its translation: CASSQAGVGILNTEAFF.

The chain is built from TRBV10-1 and TRBJ2-5, with a tentative D call TRBD1 (6 bases). Germline CDR1 and CDR2: WNHNN and SYGVQD (reference sequence). The CDR3 extends over 16 amino acids. With 1 base removed from V and 5 bases from J, the gap between germline ends came to 17 bases. The CDR3 sequence is CASSEYAGRGLETQYF. CDR3 nucleotide sequence: TGCGCCAGCAGTGAGTACGCCGGCAGGGGCCTTGAGACCCAGTACTTC.

This sequence joins TRBV7-2 and TRBJ2-3; TRBD2 agrees at 7 bases. CDR3 length: 15 amino acids. Unmatched junction bases numbered 9, after V lost 8 bases and J lost 1 base. The V gene's germline CDR1 is SGHTA and CDR2 FQGNSA. The CDR3 protein is CASVGGGTGTDTQYF. CDR3 DNA sequence: TGTGCCAGCGTCGGGGGAGGGACGGGCACAGATACGCAGTATTTT.

This chain connects TRBV19 to TRBJ2-7; 13 bases line up with TRBD2. V lost 8 bases to trimming and J lost 7 bases; unmatched junction nucleotides: 8. Germline CDR1 reads LNHDA; CDR2 reads SQIVND (reference sequence). This CDR3 region has 14 residues. As DNA, the CDR3 is TGTGCCAGTGCCCCCACGGGACTAGCGGGAGAGCAGTACTTC. It yields the protein CASAPTGLAGEQYF.

The chain uses TRBV5-4 and TRBJ2-7; 9 bases align to TRBD1. The CDR3 has 13 residues. Looked up from germline, CDR1 is SGHNT and CDR2 is YYREEE (reference sequence). V lost 4 bases, J lost 3 bases, and 2 bases stayed unmatched. The CDR3 is CASSKDRGYEQYF. The CDR3 bases are TGTGCCAGCAGCAAGGACAGGGGCTACGAGCAGTACTTC.

This chain connects TRBV7-2 to TRBJ2-5; no definite D call. The CDR3 is 14 amino acids. The V and J ends lost 1 base and 8 bases respectively, with 14 bases between them. Germline V gene sequence: CDR1 SGHTA, CDR2 FQGNSA. In DNA, the CDR3 is TGTGCCAGCAGCTTAGTAGCAGGCGGCACTACCCAGTACTTC. This translates into CASSLVAGGTTQYF.

This chain links TRBV19 with TRBJ2-7; 11 nucleotides match TRBD1. The CDR3 has 15 residues. V was pared by 4 bases and J by 4 bases, with 6 bases of the junction left unmatched. Germline-derived CDR1 and CDR2 are LNHDA and SQIVND (reference sequence). This CDR3 reads CASSTWTGGEYEQYF. DNA of the CDR3: TGTGCCAGTAGTACTTGGACAGGGGGCGAGTACGAGCAGTACTTC.